A single sample gave rise to the 19 T cell receptor beta chains below, sequenced in a study of blood T cell repertoires in COVID-19. Here immunoSEQ multiplex PCR was the method, and the copy in TCRdb shows in-frame clones only, minus some. The data contain more than 95,000 clones, more than 75% of them singletons. Source material: peripheral blood. These receptors came from a human donor in a cohort sampled during active COVID-19.

The rearrangement links TRBV5-1 to TRBJ2-5, with TRBD1 matching over 12 bases. V was pared by 2 bases and J by 5 bases, with 7 bases of the junction left unmatched. Germline V CDR1 and CDR2: SGHRS, YFSETQ. The CDR3 length is 16 residues. CDR3: CASSLPGQGASETQYF. The CDR3 DNA reads as TGCGCCAGCAGCTTACCGGGACAGGGGGCATCGGAGACCCAGTACTTC.

In this sample, this clone turned up a few times. The J gene is TRBJ2-7, the V gene TRBV5-1, with 8 bases lining up with TRBD1. Germline-derived CDR1 and CDR2 are SGHRS and YFSETQ. The J segment lost 0 bases and the V segment lost 4 bases, leaving 6 bases of the junction unmatched. The CDR3 runs to 15 residues. CDR3 coding DNA: TGCGCCAGCAGCACTTTCGGGACAGGCTCCTACGAGCAGTACTTC. Its translation is CASSTFGTGSYEQYF.

V is TRBV4-1 and J is TRBJ1-5; D is perhaps TRBD1 (5 bases). Germline CDR1 MGHRA, CDR2 YSYEKL. This CDR3 comprises 15 residues. V was cut by 1 base and J by 3 bases, with 10 bases left in between. DNA of the CDR3: TGCGCCAGCAGCCAAGTGGACATTACCAATCAGCCCCAGCATTTT. This codes for CASSQVDITNQPQHF.

The V and J genes are TRBV7-8 and TRBJ2-1, with D perhaps matching TRBD2 (5 bases). The germline V and J ends were trimmed by 5 bases and 13 bases, with 15 bases remaining between them. Germline CDR1 and CDR2: SGHVS and FQNEAQ. The CDR3 is 12 residues long. The CDR3 region is CASSPEFTGQFF. The DNA for the CDR3 is TGTGCCAGCAGCCCCGAATTTACGGGACAGTTCTTC.

This CDR3 is CASSLIPGWSNTEAFF. The CDR3 coding sequence is TGTGCCAGCAGCTTGATTCCAGGGTGGTCGAACACTGAAGCTTTCTTT. The J gene is TRBJ1-1, the V gene TRBV7-9; a weak D match, TRBD1 (5 bases). The V and J ends lost 3 bases and 1 base respectively, with 15 bases between them. Germline V CDR1 and CDR2: SEHNR, FQNEAQ (reference sequence). CDR3 size: 16 residues.

The chain couples TRBV7-6 to TRBJ1-4; D is ambiguous. The CDR3 has 15 amino acids. V shed 0 bases and J shed 0 bases, with 5 bases lying between them. Germline CDR1 and CDR2: SGHVS and FNYEAQ. This chain's CDR3 is CASSLAETTNEKLFF. The CDR3 DNA reads TGTGCCAGCAGCTTAGCTGAGACAACTAATGAAAAACTGTTTTTT.

The V and J genes are TRBV5-1 and TRBJ2-3; 8 bases match TRBD2. Germline values: CDR1 SGHRS, CDR2 YFSETQ. V dropped 5 bases and J dropped 3; count of bases not matched to a gene: 11. The CDR3 extends over 16 amino acids. The CDR3 is CASRWAAGAGTDTQYF. DNA of the CDR3: TGCGCCAGCAGGTGGGCAGCGGGAGCTGGGACAGATACGCAGTATTTT.

This chain links TRBV4-1 with TRBJ2-1; 7 bases map to TRBD2. This CDR3 has 14 residues. Germline V CDR1 and CDR2: MGHRA, YSYEKL. J was trimmed by 6 bases and V by 7 bases; bases with no gene match: 9. CDR3 nucleotide sequence: TGCGCCAGCAAGCAACCAGGGACTACCAATGAGCAGTTCTTC. Translation gives CASKQPGTTNEQFF.

This sequence joins TRBV11-1 and TRBJ1-3; D is undetermined. Germline CDR1 SGHAT, CDR2 FQDESV (reference sequence). The V end was cut by 0 bases, the J end by 0 bases, with 9 bases between. The CDR3 runs 16 residues. In DNA form, the CDR3 reads TGTGCCAGCAGCTTAGCAGCGGGAAGCTCTGGAAACACCATATATTTT. Translation: CASSLAAGSSGNTIYF.

V is TRBV7-2 and J is TRBJ1-1; D is unclear. CDR1 and CDR2 (germline): SGHTA, FQGNSA. The V end lost 1 base, the J end lost 4 bases, and 10 bases lay between the germline ends. The CDR3 extends over 14 amino acids. Here the CDR3 DNA reads TGTGCCAGCAGCTTAGTTGGGGAGGGCACTGAAGCTTTCTTT. This sequence encodes CASSLVGEGTEAFF. The full variable domain, its missing parts supplied by reference TRBV7-2 and TRBJ1-1, is GAGVSQSPSNKVTEKGKDVELRCDPISGHTALYWYRQSLGQGLEFLIYFQGNSAPDKSGLPSDRFSAERTGGSVSTLTIQRTQQEDSAVYLCASSLVGEGTEAFFGQGTRLTVV.

The chain combines TRBV7-2 with TRBJ2-1, with a possible D match to TRBD2 (7 bases). Germline CDR1 is SGHTA and CDR2 is FQGNSA. Trimming took 6 bases from V and 3 from J, leaving 15 bases between them. The CDR3 is made up of 15 amino acids. The CDR3 nucleotides read TGTGCCAGCAGTCGAGGGGGGGCATTCTACAATGAGCAGTTCTTC. As protein: CASSRGGAFYNEQFF.

V and J are TRBV10-3 and TRBJ1-1; D is unresolved. The CDR3 has 14 amino acids. CDR1 and CDR2 from the germline V gene are ENHRY and SYGVKD. Trimming shortened V by 7 bases and J by 3 bases, and 15 bases separated the two germline ends. Here the CDR3 DNA reads TGTGCCATCACCCAAGCACTTCGGGACACTGAAGCTTTCTTT. Translating gives CAITQALRDTEAFF.

This chain links TRBV23-1 with TRBJ2-1; tentatively, D is TRBD1 (5 bases). TRBV23-1 counts as an open reading frame of uncertain function. This CDR3 comprises 15 residues. The V gene lost 3 bases and the J gene lost 11 bases, with 20 bases spanning the gap. The CDR3 sequence: CASSQNRGRQIKQFF. The CDR3 bases are TGCGCCAGCAGTCAGAATAGGGGAAGACAGATAAAGCAGTTCTTC.

The chain carries TRBV3-1 (or the pseudogene TRBV3-2) and TRBJ2-2; D perhaps matches TRBD1 (5 bases). V dropped 0 bases and J dropped 3 bases, with 14 bases sitting between them. This CDR3 has 17 residues. Germline V lookup: CDR1 LGHDT, CDR2 YNNKEL (reference sequence). The CDR3 region has the DNA TGTGCCAGCAGCCAAGATGGGGTTAGGGGTCACACCGGGGAGCTGTTTTTT. Residues: CASSQDGVRGHTGELFF.

This chain links TRBV3-1 (or the pseudogene TRBV3-2) with TRBJ1-6; TRBD1 agrees at 7 bases. Trimming cost V 1 base and J 5 bases; bases outside gene matches: 2. This CDR3 is 15 amino acids long. Germline V gene lookup returns CDR1 LGHDT and CDR2 YNNKEL (reference sequence). CDR3 bases: TGTGCCAGCAGCCAAGGGGACAGCCATAATTCACCCCTCCACTTT. This translates into CASSQGDSHNSPLHF.

V and J are TRBV7-8 and TRBJ2-3, with 7 nucleotides matching TRBD2. The germline V gene has CDR1 SGHVS and CDR2 FQNEAQ. Germline trimming cut 7 bases from V and 5 bases from J; bases unmatched to any gene: 15. The CDR3 has 16 amino acids. CDR3 protein: CASTLRTSNFQDTQYF. The CDR3 DNA reads as TGTGCCAGCACGTTACGGACTAGTAATTTTCAAGATACGCAGTATTTT.

This chain joins TRBV12-3 or TRBV12-4 and TRBJ2-2; D is unclear. There are 12 residues in the CDR3. V was pared by 3 bases and J by 6 bases, with 5 bases between. The CDR3, as DNA: TGTGCCAGCAGTTTTCATTCCGGGGAGCTGTTTTTT. Its translation is CASSFHSGELFF.

The CDR3 DNA sequence: TGTGCCAGCCATCCGGGATTTGTGGGTTACTACGAGCAGTACTTC. This translates into CASHPGFVGYYEQYF. The J gene is TRBJ2-7, the V gene TRBV6-8, with D possibly TRBD2 on 5 matching bases. V lost 8 bases and J lost 3, with 20 bases in between. Germline V lookup: CDR1 MNHGY, CDR2 SAAAGT. There are 15 residues in the CDR3.

The V gene is TRBV29-1, the J gene TRBJ1-2; no clear D gene. The length of the CDR3 is 11 residues. Germline-derived CDR1 and CDR2 are SQVTM and ANQGSEA. With 6 bases removed from V and 6 bases from J, the gap between germline ends came to 11 bases. The CDR3 region has the DNA TGCAGCGTCCCCTCGGGGAATGGCTACACCTTC. Protein product: CSVPSGNGYTF.